The 9 T cell receptor beta chains listed next were all sequenced from one sample in a study of PD-L1 blockade in urothelial cancer. The protocol was immunoSEQ multiplex PCR, while the TCRdb copy is restricted to in-frame clones and leaves out a portion. Of 58,000 or so clones detected, 65% to 90% appear once; the ten largest clones hold 3.2%. Time point given: pretreatment peripheral blood. The sample was PBMCs, taken around atezolizumab (anti-PD-L1) treatment. These receptors were obtained from a man between 65 and 80 years old with urothelial cancer.

The V and J genes are TRBV5-1 and TRBJ2-7, with D possibly TRBD1 on 6 matching bases. The CDR3 loop spans 13 amino acids. Germline V CDR1 and CDR2: SGHRS, YFSETQ. The V and J ends lost 1 base and 3 bases respectively, with 8 bases between them. The CDR3 region is CASSLTGRYEQYF. CDR3 DNA: TGCGCCAGCAGCTTGACAGGGCGCTACGAGCAGTACTTC.

This clone has just a few counts. The J gene is TRBJ2-1, the V gene TRBV5-6; 7 bases are a match to TRBD2. The germline V gene encodes CDR1 SGHDT and CDR2 YYEEEE. V trimming: 3 bases; J trimming: 5 bases; junction bases outside the gene matches: 8. The CDR3 has 15 amino acids. The CDR3 reads CASSSPRLAHNEQFF. CDR3 bases: TGTGCCAGCAGCTCCCCCCGACTAGCCCACAATGAGCAGTTCTTC.

The J gene is TRBJ1-2, the V gene TRBV10-3, with unresolved D. V was clipped by 0 bases and J by 4 bases, with 6 bases between them. From germline, CDR1 is ENHRY and CDR2 SYGVKD. The CDR3 runs 13 residues. As DNA, the CDR3 is TGTGCCATCAGTGAGTCGAGACTCTATGGCTACACCTTC. It yields the protein CAISESRLYGYTF.

The chain couples TRBV7-6 to TRBJ2-6; D is unclear. The germline V gene encodes CDR1 SGHVS and CDR2 FNYEAQ. The CDR3 totals 17 residues. Between the trimmed V and J ends, which lost 5 bases and 2 bases, there was a span of 16 bases. The CDR3 DNA sequence: TGTGCCAGCAGCCTACCGCCTGTATCAACTGGGGCCAACGTCCTGACTTTC. Residues: CASSLPPVSTGANVLTF.

The chain has TRBV19 and TRBJ2-7, with TRBD1 matching 7 bases. Trimming cost V 9 bases and J 2 bases; bases outside gene matches: 13. The CDR3 runs to 15 residues. Germline V lookup: CDR1 LNHDA, CDR2 SQIVND (reference sequence). CDR3 coding DNA: TGTGCCAGCGCCTTCTCCGGGCAGGGGGCCTACGAGCAGTACTTC. This sequence encodes CASAFSGQGAYEQYF.

V is TRBV6-1 and J is TRBJ2-3, with 11 bases lining up with TRBD2. After removal of 4 bases from V and 2 bases from J, the junction contained 5 bases not matched to a gene. CDR3 size: 16 residues. Germline CDR1 MNHNS, CDR2 SASEGT. CDR3 bases: TGTGCCAGCAGTGCCGGGACTAGCGGAACCACAGATACGCAGTATTTT. This encodes CASSAGTSGTTDTQYF.

The genes are TRBV6-6 and TRBJ2-7; 8 bases map to TRBD1. With V trimmed by 5 bases and J by 1 base, 4 bases remained unmatched. This CDR3 comprises 14 residues. Germline loops: CDR1 MNHNY, CDR2 SVGAGI (reference sequence). DNA for the CDR3: TGTGCCAGCAGTGACACAGGGGGTTCCTACGAGCAGTACTTC. This gives the protein CASSDTGGSYEQYF.

The chain carries TRBV5-8 and TRBJ1-5; TRBD1 matches 8 bases. Trimming at V came to 0 bases and at J to 2 bases, leaving 7 bases not matched to a gene. The CDR3 has 17 residues. The germline CDR1 and CDR2 sequences are SGHTS and YDEGEE. CDR3 protein: CASSLVPGQVRNQPQHF. The CDR3 DNA reads as TGTGCCAGCAGCTTGGTTCCGGGACAGGTCCGCAATCAGCCCCAGCATTTT.

This clone was observed a handful of times. The chain uses TRBV2 and TRBJ2-1; TRBD2 matches at 7 bases. This CDR3 has 17 amino acids. CDR1 is SNHLY, CDR2 FYNNEI, per germline. Trimming took 2 bases from V and 3 from J; bases not matched to a gene: 10. CDR3 sequence (DNA): TGTGCCAGCAGTGAATGGGGGGGAGGGATTGGCTACAATGAGCAGTTCTTC. Its translation is CASSEWGGGIGYNEQFF.